Shown below are 26 T cell receptor beta chains from a single sample sequenced in a study of early T cells in non-severe SARS-CoV-2 infection. TCRdb ran MiXCR on the 5' RACE reads and lists one entry per CDR3 protein. The sample consists of roughly 35,000 distinct CDR3 sequences, around 7% of them appearing once. Material for sequencing was whole blood. All receptors derive from an adult who was a healthcare worker with PCR-confirmed SARS-CoV-2 infection or an uninfected control (not recorded which).

The rearrangement links TRBV15 to TRBJ2-1; D may be TRBD2 (6 bases). Germline CDR1 reads LNHNV; CDR2 reads YYDKDF (reference sequence). This CDR3 is built from 13 residues. V dropped 6 bases and J dropped 5 bases, with 11 bases sitting between them. This CDR3 is CATREGADNEQFF. DNA of the CDR3: TGTGCCACCAGGGAGGGAGCCGACAATGAGCAGTTCTTC.

Worth noting for this clonotype: The junction shows a germline mismatch at one end, possibly a read error. The chain carries TRBV6-2 or TRBV6-3 and TRBJ1-1; 11 bases are a match to TRBD1. CDR3 length equals 17 residues. CDR1 MNHEY and CDR2 SVGEGT come from the germline V gene. The CDR3 DNA reads TGTGCCAGCAGTTACTCGACCGGACAGGGGGCTAACACTGAAGCTCTCTTT. As protein: CASSYSTGQGANTEALF.

This clonotype was observed a handful of times. One end of the junction varies from germline; a read error may be responsible. The rearrangement links TRBV7-7 to TRBJ2-5; 11 nucleotides align to TRBD1. The CDR3 totals 15 residues. Germline loops: CDR1 SSHAT, CDR2 FNYEAQ (reference sequence). CDR3 coding DNA: TGTGCTAGCAGCCGCGGGACAGGGGGTAGAGAGACCCAGTACTTC. This encodes CASSRGTGGRETQYF.

In its sample, this clonotype was seen many times. This chain connects TRBV5-1 to TRBJ2-1, with D possibly being TRBD1 or TRBD2 (6 bases each). Trimming removed 3 bases from V and 6 bases from J, with 19 bases in between. Germline CDR1 and CDR2: SGHRS and YFSETQ. The CDR3 runs to 16 residues. CDR3 sequence: CASSSRTAEGGNEQFF. CDR3 coding DNA: TGCGCCAGCAGCTCCCGGACAGCGGAGGGAGGCAATGAGCAGTTCTTC.

The CDR3 reads CASSLRGYGNQPQHF. The CDR3, as DNA: TGTGCCAGCAGTTTACGGGGTTATGGCAATCAGCCCCAGCATTTT. The chain carries TRBV28 and TRBJ1-5; D not certain. CDR3 size: 15 residues. From germline, CDR1 is MDHEN and CDR2 SYDVKM. V was clipped by 2 bases and J by 2 bases, with 10 bases between them.

In its sample, this clonotype is medium-sized (0.01 to 0.1%). CDR3 sequence: CASSFTDRSYNEQFF. The CDR3, as DNA: TGTGCCAGCAGCTTCACGGACCGCTCCTACAATGAGCAGTTCTTC. This chain uses TRBV3-1 with TRBJ2-1; D call uncertain. The V end was cut by 5 bases, the J end by 0 bases, with 11 bases between. The CDR3 consists of 15 residues. Germline-derived CDR1 and CDR2 are LGHDT and YNNKEL (reference sequence).

This clonotype showed up just a few times. The chain carries TRBV19 and TRBJ2-4, with D possibly TRBD2 on 5 matching bases. Between the trimmed V and J ends, which lost 5 bases and 0 bases, there was a span of 17 bases. The germline V gene has CDR1 LNHDA and CDR2 SQIVND (reference sequence). The CDR3 is 17 amino acids. The DNA for the CDR3 is TGTGCCAGTAGTCCGAGGGCTGGGATACTAGCCAAAAACATTCAGTACTTC. It yields the protein CASSPRAGILAKNIQYF.

By share, this clonotype counts as medium-sized. This chain uses TRBV6-5 with TRBJ2-2; 7 bases are shared with TRBD1. The CDR3 extends over 15 amino acids. V shed 5 bases, J shed 2 bases, and the junction held 5 bases outside the gene matches. The germline V gene encodes CDR1 MNHEY and CDR2 SVGAGI. The CDR3 nucleotides are TGTGCCAGCAGTCAGGGGACAGACAACACCGGGGAGCTGTTTTTT. Translation: CASSQGTDNTGELFF.

Comments on this clonotype: This may be a read error: a much more frequent sequence differs by one nucleotide. The chain recombines TRBV21-1 with TRBJ2-7. TRBV21-1 constitutes a pseudogene. The CDR3 has 11 residues. DNA of the CDR3: TGTGCCAGCAGCATTGGGTACGAGCAGTACTTC. Translating gives CASSIGYEQYF.

This clonotype was detected only a few times. This chain uses TRBV20-1 with TRBJ2-7; D is undetermined. The germline V gene encodes CDR1 DFQATT and CDR2 SNEGSKA (reference sequence). This CDR3 is 13 amino acids long. The germline V and J ends were trimmed by 0 bases and 5 bases, with 11 bases remaining between them. CDR3 protein: CSARDLVGNEQYF. The DNA for the CDR3 is TGCAGTGCTAGAGATCTCGTGGGAAACGAGCAGTACTTC.

This clonotype was recorded at least ten times. This chain connects TRBV11-2 to TRBJ2-3; D is perhaps TRBD1 or TRBD2 (6 bases each). The CDR3 totals 16 residues. The germline V gene encodes CDR1 SGHAT and CDR2 FQNNGV. Deletions cut 1 base from V and 2 bases from J, with 13 bases between. The CDR3 here is CASSLVGGVDTDTQYF. The CDR3 nucleotides read TGTGCCAGCAGCTTAGTGGGGGGCGTCGACACAGATACGCAGTATTTT.

The chain combines TRBV29-1 with TRBJ2-7; D may be TRBD2 (5 bases). CDR3 length: 12 residues. Per the germline V gene, CDR1 is SQVTM and CDR2 is ANQGSEA. V lost 0 bases and J lost 6, with 9 bases in between. The CDR3 DNA reads TGCAGCGTTGAAGATTCTAGCCCCGAGCAGTACTTC. Amino acid sequence: CSVEDSSPEQYF.

By its share, this clonotype is medium-sized (0.01 to 0.1%). The genes are TRBV6-2 or TRBV6-3 and TRBJ2-7; a possible D gene is TRBD2 (6 bases). V lost 3 bases to trimming and J lost 1 base, with 16 bases between them. Germline loops: CDR1 MNHEY, CDR2 SVGEGT. The CDR3 consists of 16 residues. CDR3 amino acids: CASSYSTGSVSYEQYF. CDR3 DNA: TGTGCCAGCAGTTATAGTACCGGGAGTGTGTCCTACGAGCAGTACTTC.

This clonotype appeared many times. The rearrangement joins TRBV10-3 to TRBJ1-5; D unclear. Germline V lookup: CDR1 ENHRY, CDR2 SYGVKD. The CDR3 has 16 residues. V was shortened by 3 bases and J by 15 bases, with 27 bases between the two germline ends. The CDR3 DNA reads as TGTGCCATCAGTGACAGTGGTCCCAGTAGAGGTGCCACCCTGCATTTT. It encodes CAISDSGPSRGATLHF.

CDR3 in DNA: TGTGCAAGTCGCTTGGACAGGGAAGGGGCTAGATACGAGCAGTACTTC. Translated: CASRLDREGARYEQYF. This rearrangement joins TRBV12-2 to TRBJ2-7; the DNA was not compared with TRBD1, the D call given in the table. TRBV12-2 corresponds to a pseudogene. This CDR3 is built from 16 residues.

A remark on this clonotype: This clone may be a read error of a much larger clone one base away. The rearrangement joins TRBV27 to TRBJ2-7; D assignment may be TRBD1 or TRBD2 (5 bases each). The germline CDR1 and CDR2 sequences are MNHEY and SMNVEV (reference sequence). Trimming cost V 7 bases and J 3 bases, with 13 bases left between them. CDR3 length: 13 amino acids. The CDR3 DNA reads TGTGCCAGCAACCGCCTGGGGGTCTACGAGCAGTACTTC. This translates into CASNRLGVYEQYF.

In its sample, this clonotype was seen many times. The chain joins TRBV12-3 or TRBV12-4 to TRBJ2-3; 7 bases agree with TRBD2. The CDR3 sequence is 14 residues long. V lost 4 bases and J lost 4; bases outside the gene matches: 5. The CDR3, as DNA: TGTGCCAGCAGTTCAGGACTAGATCCAGATACGCAGTATTTT. Amino acids: CASSSGLDPDTQYF.

This clonotype was picked up a small number of times. The chain carries TRBV11-2 and TRBJ2-5; 8 bases agree with TRBD2. The germline CDR1 and CDR2 sequences are SGHAT and FQNNGV. The CDR3 consists of 17 residues. The V and J ends lost 4 bases and 2 bases, in that order; junction bases with no gene match: 12. CDR3 coding DNA: TGTGCCAGCAGCTCGCCGGGGGGGCTAGCGGGTCAAGAGACCCAGTACTTC. It codes for CASSSPGGLAGQETQYF.

This clonotype has a count of ten or more. The J gene is TRBJ2-3, the V gene TRBV11-2; D is unresolved. Germline V gene data show CDR1 as SGHAT and CDR2 as FQNNGV. Trimming cost V 0 bases and J 6 bases, with 10 bases left between them. This CDR3 contains 14 residues. The CDR3 DNA is TGTGCCAGCAGCTTAGATACCCTGGGTGATACGCAGTATTTT. Translation gives CASSLDTLGDTQYF.

This clonotype was picked up many times. V is TRBV3-1 and J is TRBJ2-2, with 8 bases identical to TRBD1. J lost 4 bases, V lost 0 bases, and 4 bases had no gene match. This CDR3 region has 16 residues. Germline V gives CDR1 LGHDT, CDR2 YNNKEL (reference sequence). The CDR3 loop reads CASSQDADRVTGELFF. The CDR3 coding sequence is TGTGCCAGCAGCCAAGATGCGGACAGGGTCACCGGGGAGCTGTTTTTT.

The table lists this clonotype with many counts. The chain employs TRBV7-9 and TRBJ2-7, with a tentative D call TRBD2 (5 bases). Germline V gene lookup returns CDR1 SEHNR and CDR2 FQNEAQ (reference sequence). CDR3 length: 16 residues. The germline V and J ends were trimmed by 10 bases and 5 bases, with 27 bases remaining between them. CDR3 DNA: TGTGCCACCAAGCCCCTATTGGAGGACCCGCTAAACGAGCAGTACTTC. Protein product: CATKPLLEDPLNEQYF.

This clonotype came up a few times. The V and J genes are TRBV20-1 and TRBJ2-1; 13 bases map to TRBD2. This CDR3 comprises 15 residues. With 6 bases clipped from V and 3 bases from J, the junction kept 5 bases outside the gene matches. Germline values: CDR1 DFQATT, CDR2 SNEGSKA (reference sequence). The DNA of the CDR3 is TGCAGTGCCCCGAGACTAGCGGGAGGCTACAATGAGCAGTTCTTC. It translates to CSAPRLAGGYNEQFF.

This clonotype was seen repeatedly, ten times or more. The CDR3 reads CASSLDLLPAQSTDTQYF. CDR3 in DNA: TGTGCCAGCAGCTTAGACCTCCTCCCTGCTCAAAGCACAGATACGCAGTATTTT. This rearrangement joins TRBV7-9 to TRBJ2-3, with unresolved D. CDR3 length equals 18 residues. Deletions cut 1 base from V and 0 bases from J, with 17 bases between. CDR1 is SEHNR and CDR2 is FQNEAQ in the germline V gene (reference sequence).

The chain joins TRBV5-6 to TRBJ2-1; the match to TRBD2 covers 7 bases. Unmatched junction bases numbered 10, after V lost 1 base and J lost 15 bases. The CDR3 runs 13 residues. Germline CDR1 SGHDT, CDR2 YYEEEE. The CDR3 DNA follows: TGTGCCAGCAGCTTGTTCCCTCCGGGAGGCATGTTCTTC. The encoded protein is CASSLFPPGGMFF.

This clonotype was seen repeatedly, ten times or more. The chain carries TRBV12-3 or TRBV12-4 and TRBJ2-7, with 7 bases fitting TRBD2. With 5 bases clipped from V and 2 bases from J, the junction kept 6 bases outside the gene matches. The CDR3 runs to 14 residues. The CDR3 loop reads CASSPRTSTYEQYF. For the CDR3, the DNA is TGTGCCAGCAGTCCGCGGACTAGTACCTACGAGCAGTACTTC.

In its sample, this clonotype was seen many times. The V call is TRBV3-1, the J call TRBJ2-1; 7 positions match TRBD2. With V trimmed by 3 bases and J by 5 bases, 4 bases remained unmatched. Germline V CDR1 and CDR2: LGHDT, YNNKEL (reference sequence). The CDR3 is 14 amino acids. DNA of the CDR3: TGTGCCAGCAGCCAGGGGCTAGCGGACAATGAGCAGTTCTTC. It encodes CASSQGLADNEQFF.